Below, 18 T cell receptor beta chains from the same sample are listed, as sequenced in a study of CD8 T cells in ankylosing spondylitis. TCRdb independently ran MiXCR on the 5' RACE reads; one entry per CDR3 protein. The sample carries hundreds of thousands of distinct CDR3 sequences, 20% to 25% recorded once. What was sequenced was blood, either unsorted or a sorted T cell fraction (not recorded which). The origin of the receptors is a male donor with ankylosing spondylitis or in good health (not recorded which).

CDR3 in DNA: TGCGCCAGCAGCTTTTATTCGGCGGGGGACAGGGCTGAAGAGACCCAGTACTTC. Translated: CASSFYSAGDRAEETQYF. The V call is TRBV5-1, the J call TRBJ2-5, with TRBD1 identical over 9 bases. This CDR3 contains 18 residues. J lost 3 bases, V lost 2 bases, and 14 bases had no gene match. Germline CDR1 and CDR2: SGHRS and YFSETQ.

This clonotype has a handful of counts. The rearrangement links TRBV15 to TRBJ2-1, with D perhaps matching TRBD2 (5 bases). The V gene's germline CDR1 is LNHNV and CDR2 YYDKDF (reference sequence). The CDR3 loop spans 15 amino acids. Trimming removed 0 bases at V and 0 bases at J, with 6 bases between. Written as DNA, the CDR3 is TGTGCCACCAGCAGAGAAGGGAGCTCCTACAATGAGCAGTTCTTC. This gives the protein CATSREGSSYNEQFF.

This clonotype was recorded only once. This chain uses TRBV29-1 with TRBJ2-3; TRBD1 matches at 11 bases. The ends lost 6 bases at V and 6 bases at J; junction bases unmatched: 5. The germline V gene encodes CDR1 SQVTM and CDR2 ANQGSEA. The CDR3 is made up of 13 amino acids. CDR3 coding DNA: TGCAGCGTCGGGACAGGGGGAGGGGATACGCAGTATTTT. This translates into CSVGTGGGDTQYF.

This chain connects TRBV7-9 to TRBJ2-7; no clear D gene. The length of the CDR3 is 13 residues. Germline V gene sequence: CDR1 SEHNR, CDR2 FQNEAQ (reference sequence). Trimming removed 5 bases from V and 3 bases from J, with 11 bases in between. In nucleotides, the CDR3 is TGTGCCAGCAGCCAGGCTCCAGACTACGAGCAGTACTTC. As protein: CASSQAPDYEQYF.

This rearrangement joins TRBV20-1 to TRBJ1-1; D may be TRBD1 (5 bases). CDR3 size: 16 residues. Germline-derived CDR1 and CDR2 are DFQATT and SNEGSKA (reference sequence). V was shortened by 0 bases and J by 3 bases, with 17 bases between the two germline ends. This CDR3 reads CSARDRDGLADTEAFF. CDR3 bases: TGCAGTGCTAGAGACCGGGACGGTCTTGCCGACACTGAAGCTTTCTTT.

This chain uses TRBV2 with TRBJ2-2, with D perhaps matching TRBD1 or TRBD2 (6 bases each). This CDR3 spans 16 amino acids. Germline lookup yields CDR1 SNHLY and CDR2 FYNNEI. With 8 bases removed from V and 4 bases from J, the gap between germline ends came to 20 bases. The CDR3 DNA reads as TGTGCCAGCGACGTTTGGGGGGCGCCAGGCACCGGGGAGCTGTTTTTT. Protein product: CASDVWGAPGTGELFF.

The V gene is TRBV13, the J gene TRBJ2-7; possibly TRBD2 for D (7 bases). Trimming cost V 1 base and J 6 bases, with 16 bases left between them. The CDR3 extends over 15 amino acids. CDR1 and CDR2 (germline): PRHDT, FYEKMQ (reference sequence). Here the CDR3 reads CASSLVGGGPSEQYF. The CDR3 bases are TGTGCCAGCAGCTTAGTGGGCGGGGGCCCGTCCGAGCAGTACTTC.

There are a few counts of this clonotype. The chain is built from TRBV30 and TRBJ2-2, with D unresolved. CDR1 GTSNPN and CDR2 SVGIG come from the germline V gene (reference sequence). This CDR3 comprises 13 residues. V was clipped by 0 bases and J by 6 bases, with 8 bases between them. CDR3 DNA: TGTGCCTGGAGTGTACTTCATCCCGGGGAGCTGTTTTTT. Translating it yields CAWSVLHPGELFF.

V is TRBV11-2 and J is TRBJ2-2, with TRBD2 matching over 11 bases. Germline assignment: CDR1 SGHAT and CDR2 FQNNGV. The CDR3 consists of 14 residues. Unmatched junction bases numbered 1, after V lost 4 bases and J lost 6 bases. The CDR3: CASSSSGGPGELFF. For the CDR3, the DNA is TGTGCCAGCAGCTCTAGCGGGGGGCCCGGGGAGCTGTTTTTT.

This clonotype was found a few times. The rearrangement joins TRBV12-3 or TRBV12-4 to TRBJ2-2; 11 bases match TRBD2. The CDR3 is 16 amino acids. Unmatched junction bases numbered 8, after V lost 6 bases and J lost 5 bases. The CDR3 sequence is CASRRPGLADTGELFF. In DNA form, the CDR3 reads TGTGCCAGCAGACGACCGGGACTAGCGGATACCGGGGAGCTGTTTTTT.

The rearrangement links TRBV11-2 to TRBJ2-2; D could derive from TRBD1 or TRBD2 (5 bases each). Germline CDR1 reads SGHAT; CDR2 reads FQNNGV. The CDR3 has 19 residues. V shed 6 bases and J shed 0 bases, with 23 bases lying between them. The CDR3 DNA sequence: TGTGCCAGCAGTGGGGCGGAGCAGGAGGTTATCGCGAACACCGGGGAGCTGTTTTTT. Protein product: CASSGAEQEVIANTGELFF.

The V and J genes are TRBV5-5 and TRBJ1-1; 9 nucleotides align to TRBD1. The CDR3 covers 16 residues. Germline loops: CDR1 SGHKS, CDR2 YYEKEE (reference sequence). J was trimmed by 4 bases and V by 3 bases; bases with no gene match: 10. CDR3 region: CASSYTGGAEVTEAFF. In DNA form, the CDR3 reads TGTGCCAGCAGCTACACAGGGGGCGCCGAGGTCACTGAAGCTTTCTTT.

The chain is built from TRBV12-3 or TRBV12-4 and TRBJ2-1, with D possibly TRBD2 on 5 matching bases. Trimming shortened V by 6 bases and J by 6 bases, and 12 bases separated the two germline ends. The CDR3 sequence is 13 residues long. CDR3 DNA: TGTGCCAGCAGGCCTGACGGAGGCAATGAGCAGTTCTTC. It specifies CASRPDGGNEQFF.

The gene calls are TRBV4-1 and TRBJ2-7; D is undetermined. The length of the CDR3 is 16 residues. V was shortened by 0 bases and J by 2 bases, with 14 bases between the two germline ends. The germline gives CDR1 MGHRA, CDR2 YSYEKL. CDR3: CASSQESRLAAYEQYF. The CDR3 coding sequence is TGCGCCAGCAGCCAAGAATCCCGTCTTGCAGCCTACGAGCAGTACTTC.

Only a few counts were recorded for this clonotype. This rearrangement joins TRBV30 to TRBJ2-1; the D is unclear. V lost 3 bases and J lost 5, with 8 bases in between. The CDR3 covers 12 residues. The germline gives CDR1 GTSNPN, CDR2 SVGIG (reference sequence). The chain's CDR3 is CAWSPLDNEQFF. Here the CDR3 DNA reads TGTGCCTGGAGCCCCCTAGACAATGAGCAGTTCTTC.

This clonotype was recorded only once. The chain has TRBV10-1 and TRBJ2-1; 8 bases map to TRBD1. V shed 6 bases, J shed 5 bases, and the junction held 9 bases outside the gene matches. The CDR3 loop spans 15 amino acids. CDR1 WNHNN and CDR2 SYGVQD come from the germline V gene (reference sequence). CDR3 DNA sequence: TGCGCCAGCAGGGAAGACAGGGGCGGCAACAATGAGCAGTTCTTC. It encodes CASREDRGGNNEQFF.

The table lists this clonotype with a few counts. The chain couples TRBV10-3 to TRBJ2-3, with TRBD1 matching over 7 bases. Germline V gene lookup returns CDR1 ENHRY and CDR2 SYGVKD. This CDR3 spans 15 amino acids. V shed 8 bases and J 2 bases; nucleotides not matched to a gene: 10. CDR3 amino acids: CAIDAAGTDTDTQYF. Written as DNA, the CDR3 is TGTGCCATCGATGCCGCCGGGACAGACACAGATACGCAGTATTTT.

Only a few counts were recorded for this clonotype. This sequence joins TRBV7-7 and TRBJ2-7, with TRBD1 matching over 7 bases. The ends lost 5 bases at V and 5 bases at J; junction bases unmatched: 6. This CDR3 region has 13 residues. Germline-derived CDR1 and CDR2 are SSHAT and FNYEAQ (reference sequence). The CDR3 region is CASSTGQKNEQYF. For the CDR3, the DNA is TGTGCCAGCAGCACGGGACAGAAGAACGAGCAGTACTTC.